The 25 T cell receptor beta chains in this list originate from one sample, sequenced in a study of early T cells in non-severe SARS-CoV-2 infection. One entry per CDR3 protein, called by TCRdb with MiXCR from the 5' RACE reads. Of about 64,000 distinct CDR3 sequences in the sample, 4.9% were seen once. Input material: whole blood. These TCRs come from an adult who was a healthcare worker with PCR-confirmed SARS-CoV-2 infection or an uninfected control (not recorded which).

The sample holds many counts of this clonotype. The chain uses TRBV30 and TRBJ2-1; 7 nucleotides align to TRBD1. The CDR3 has 16 residues. Germline CDR1 reads GTSNPN; CDR2 reads SVGIG (reference sequence). V lost 3 bases, J lost 8 bases, and 16 bases stayed unmatched. CDR3 region: CAWSVTGDPLRYEQFF. In nucleotides, the CDR3 is TGTGCCTGGAGCGTAACAGGGGATCCCCTCCGCTATGAGCAGTTCTTC.

The chain has TRBV7-3 and TRBJ2-4, with D tentatively TRBD1 (5 bases). This CDR3 spans 15 amino acids. Deletions cut 5 bases from V and 1 base from J, with 12 bases between. Germline CDR1 is SGHTA and CDR2 is FQGTGA. In DNA, the CDR3 is TGTGCCAGCAGCCCCCTACAGGCCGCCAAAAACATTCAGTACTTC. Its translation is CASSPLQAAKNIQYF.

In its sample, this clonotype was seen many times. V is TRBV24-1 and J is TRBJ2-5; TRBD2 matches at 7 bases. CDR1 is KGHDR and CDR2 is SFDVKD in the germline V gene. Unmatched junction bases numbered 14, after V lost 4 bases and J lost 4 bases. This CDR3 spans 17 amino acids. The CDR3 spells CATSELGEAGTGETQYF. The CDR3 DNA is TGTGCCACCAGTGAGTTAGGGGAAGCGGGAACAGGAGAGACCCAGTACTTC.

This clonotype was seen repeatedly, ten times or more. CDR3 protein: CAWSLGAEQPQHF. Here the CDR3 DNA reads TGTGCCTGGAGTTTGGGGGCGGAACAGCCCCAGCATTTT. The chain links TRBV30 to TRBJ1-5; D possibly corresponds to TRBD1 (6 bases). CDR1 and CDR2 from the germline V gene are GTSNPN and SVGIG (reference sequence). This CDR3 region has 13 residues. The germline V and J ends were trimmed by 2 bases and 7 bases, with 12 bases remaining between them.

This clonotype occurred many times. This sequence joins TRBV19 and TRBJ2-1; D remains unclear. The CDR3 length is 15 residues. The V gene's germline CDR1 is LNHDA and CDR2 SQIVND (reference sequence). Trimming took off 6 bases at V and 6 bases at J, with 18 bases between the two ends. The CDR3 loop reads CASRVEDRWVNEQFF. Written as DNA, the CDR3 is TGTGCCAGTAGAGTAGAGGATCGGTGGGTCAATGAGCAGTTCTTC.

This clonotype has at least ten counts. The genes are TRBV3-1 and TRBJ2-5, with D perhaps being TRBD1 or TRBD2 (6 bases each). Trimming stripped 1 base from V and 4 bases from J, with 7 bases between. CDR3 length: 13 residues. The germline V gene encodes CDR1 LGHDT and CDR2 YNNKEL (reference sequence). CDR3 sequence: CASSQGGAETQYF. CDR3 coding DNA: TGTGCCAGCAGCCAAGGGGGGGCAGAGACCCAGTACTTC.

This clonotype was seen ten or more times. V and J are TRBV12-3 or TRBV12-4 and TRBJ1-2; D perhaps matches TRBD1 (5 bases). Between the trimmed V and J ends, which lost 6 bases and 0 bases, there was a span of 11 bases. The CDR3 has 14 amino acids. CDR3 sequence (DNA): TGTGCCAGCAGCCTACTGACAGCTAACTATGGCTACACCTTC. It is translated as CASSLLTANYGYTF.

The rearrangement links TRBV2 to TRBJ2-1; D unclear. The CDR3 has 12 amino acids. Trimming pared 3 bases from V and 4 bases from J, leaving 4 bases between. Germline V CDR1 and CDR2: SNHLY, FYNNEI. DNA of the CDR3: TGTGCCAGCAGTGAGGGGTACAATGAGCAGTTCTTC. Amino acid sequence: CASSEGYNEQFF.

This clonotype was observed many times. The V gene is TRBV5-6, the J gene TRBJ2-3; D perhaps matches TRBD1 (6 bases). The germline V gene has CDR1 SGHDT and CDR2 YYEEEE. The CDR3 loop spans 15 amino acids. V lost 4 bases, J lost 0 bases, and 12 bases lay in between. Written as DNA, the CDR3 is TGTGCCAGCAGCGAGACTGGACAGAGCACAGATACGCAGTATTTT. Protein product: CASSETGQSTDTQYF.

Only a few counts were recorded for this clonotype. The J gene is TRBJ2-7, the V gene TRBV20-1; D is ambiguous. Trimming stripped 5 bases from V and 6 bases from J, with 8 bases between. The CDR3 spans 10 residues. Germline-derived CDR1 and CDR2 are DFQATT and SNEGSKA (reference sequence). The CDR3 region is CSALLREQYF. The CDR3 DNA sequence: TGCAGTGCTCTTCTTCGCGAGCAGTACTTC.

This clonotype was seen ten or more times. The J gene is TRBJ1-1, the V gene TRBV7-9; D unclear. V gave up 5 bases and J gave up 6 bases, with 13 bases separating them. CDR3 length: 13 amino acids. The germline CDR1 and CDR2 sequences are SEHNR and FQNEAQ (reference sequence). This CDR3 reads CASSRASGAEAFF. The CDR3 coding sequence is TGTGCCAGCAGCCGTGCGTCTGGGGCTGAAGCTTTCTTT.

Many counts were recorded for this clonotype. CDR3 in amino acids: CSVDSGSTDTQYF. Written as DNA, the CDR3 is TGCAGCGTTGATAGCGGGAGCACAGATACGCAGTATTTT. The chain joins TRBV29-1 to TRBJ2-3; the match to TRBD2 covers 7 bases. The CDR3 consists of 13 residues. V shed 3 bases, J shed 0 bases, and the junction held 0 bases outside the gene matches. Germline V CDR1 and CDR2: SQVTM, ANQGSEA.

The V call is TRBV10-3, the J call TRBJ2-1, with 8 positions matching TRBD2. The V gene's germline CDR1 is ENHRY and CDR2 SYGVKD. The CDR3 contains 14 residues. The trim removed 3 bases at V and 7 bases at J, leaving 5 bases unmatched. Here the CDR3 DNA reads TGTGCCATCAGTGACAGGGCGGGAGGTAATGAGCAGTTCTTC. It codes for CAISDRAGGNEQFF.

The chain is built from TRBV14 and TRBJ2-7, with 8 bases matching TRBD2. Germline loops: CDR1 SGHDN, CDR2 FVKESK. Trimming removed 2 bases from V and 5 bases from J; junction bases left unmatched: 5. The length of the CDR3 is 14 residues. DNA of the CDR3: TGTGCCAGCAGCCAATCACAGCGGGAGAACGAGCAGTACTTC. Protein sequence: CASSQSQRENEQYF.

Many counts were recorded for this clonotype. The chain has TRBV14 and TRBJ2-3; D is tentatively TRBD1 or TRBD2 (5 bases each). CDR1 is SGHDN, CDR2 FVKESK, per germline. The CDR3 spans 16 residues. The germline V and J ends were trimmed by 2 bases and 2 bases, with 14 bases remaining between them. The CDR3, as DNA: TGTGCCAGCAGCCAATTCCATATGGGGACCACAGATACGCAGTATTTT. Protein sequence: CASSQFHMGTTDTQYF.

There are many counts of this clonotype. The chain couples TRBV7-9 to TRBJ2-2, with D uncertain. The CDR3 is 14 amino acids. V lost 1 base, J lost 6 bases, and 9 bases lay in between. Germline V gene sequence: CDR1 SEHNR, CDR2 FQNEAQ (reference sequence). This chain's CDR3 is CASSLEWVPGELFF. The CDR3 DNA sequence: TGTGCCAGCAGCTTAGAATGGGTCCCCGGGGAGCTGTTTTTT.

This clonotype was seen repeatedly, ten times or more. This chain connects TRBV4-2 to TRBJ2-7; weak D call: TRBD1 (7 bases). Looked up from germline, CDR1 is LGHNA and CDR2 is YNFKEQ. This CDR3 region has 14 residues. V was shortened by 5 bases and J by 4 bases, with 15 bases between the two germline ends. The CDR3 region has the DNA TGTGCCAGCAGCGAAAAGGGGGCGGGATACGAGCAGTACTTC. Translating it yields CASSEKGAGYEQYF.

The table lists this clonotype with many counts. The CDR3 is CASSQAGKVYEQYF. CDR3 DNA: TGTGCCAGCAGCCAGGCAGGGAAGGTTTACGAGCAGTACTTC. The gene calls are TRBV11-2 and TRBJ2-7; TRBD1 is a possible D gene (5 bases). Germline CDR1 SGHAT, CDR2 FQNNGV. V gave up 5 bases and J gave up 4 bases, with 15 bases separating them. This CDR3 is 14 amino acids long.

In this sample, this clonotype turned up many times. The chain is built from TRBV6-5 and TRBJ1-3, with TRBD1 identical over 7 bases. Germline values: CDR1 MNHEY, CDR2 SVGAGI. V was clipped by 5 bases and J by 0 bases; unmatched bases: 4. The CDR3 sequence is 15 residues long. This CDR3 is CASSIRTGSGNTIYF. The CDR3 DNA follows: TGTGCCAGCAGTATACGGACAGGCTCTGGAAACACCATATATTTT.

This clonotype has at least ten counts. The V gene is TRBV7-2, the J gene TRBJ2-3; TRBD2 is a possible D gene (5 bases). Trimming took off 0 bases at V and 2 bases at J, with 12 bases between the two ends. The CDR3 is 16 residues long. Germline CDR1 SGHTA, CDR2 FQGNSA. The CDR3 nucleotides are TGTGCCAGCAGCTTAGCAGCGGCAGGATTCACAGATACGCAGTATTTT. Translated, it gives CASSLAAAGFTDTQYF. Looking up the rest from reference TRBV7-2 and TRBJ2-3 gives the full variable domain: GAGVSQSPSNKVTEKGKDVELRCDPISGHTALYWYRQSLGQGLEFLIYFQGNSAPDKSGLPSDRFSAERTGGSVSTLTIQRTQQEDSAVYLCASSLAAAGFTDTQYFGPGTRLTVL.

The table lists this clonotype with many counts. The chain recombines TRBV20-1 with TRBJ1-1; D call uncertain. The germline V gene has CDR1 DFQATT and CDR2 SNEGSKA (reference sequence). CDR3 size: 13 residues. Trimming took off 6 bases at V and 6 bases at J, with 17 bases between the two ends. The CDR3 spells CSATGPLLPEAFF. Here the CDR3 DNA reads TGCAGTGCAACCGGACCGCTTTTGCCTGAAGCTTTCTTT.

At least ten counts were recorded for this clonotype. V is TRBV29-1 and J is TRBJ1-2; D is undetermined. Deletions cut 4 bases from V and 0 bases from J, with 18 bases between. This CDR3 comprises 16 residues. Germline CDR1 reads SQVTM; CDR2 reads ANQGSEA. The CDR3 reads CSVGLAKPDPNYGYTF. CDR3 in DNA: TGCAGCGTTGGGTTGGCCAAGCCAGACCCTAACTATGGCTACACCTTC.

The chain has TRBV6-2 or TRBV6-3 and TRBJ2-3; 8 bases match TRBD2. This CDR3 spans 17 amino acids. V was pared by 3 bases and J by 8 bases, with 16 bases of the junction left unmatched. The V gene's germline CDR1 is MNHEY and CDR2 SVGEGT. In DNA, the CDR3 is TGTGCCAGCAGTTATCTAGGCGGGAGGCCCAGCCCGGGTACGCAGTATTTT. Translation: CASSYLGGRPSPGTQYF.

This clonotype came up many times. The chain uses TRBV2 and TRBJ2-5; possibly TRBD2 for D (5 bases). From germline, CDR1 is SNHLY and CDR2 FYNNEI. Trimming removed 1 base at V and 2 bases at J, with 5 bases between. There are 13 residues in the CDR3. CDR3: CASSEERQETQYF. Written as DNA, the CDR3 is TGTGCCAGCAGTGAAGAGCGGCAAGAGACCCAGTACTTC. The variable domain in full, completed from reference TRBV2 and TRBJ2-5, reads EPEVTQTPSHQVTQMGQEVILRCVPISNHLYFYWYRQILGQKVEFLVSFYNNEISEKSEIFDDQFSVERPDGSNFTLKIRSTKLEDSAMYFCASSEERQETQYFGPGTRLLVL.

This clonotype was seen a few times. V is TRBV3-1 and J is TRBJ1-4; D perhaps matches TRBD1 (5 bases). The CDR3 consists of 13 residues. V was shortened by 5 bases and J by 8 bases, with 12 bases between the two germline ends. Germline CDR1 reads LGHDT; CDR2 reads YNNKEL (reference sequence). The CDR3 bases are TGTGCCAGCAGCTCCAGGGCCTCGGAAAAACTGTTTTTT. This encodes CASSSRASEKLFF.